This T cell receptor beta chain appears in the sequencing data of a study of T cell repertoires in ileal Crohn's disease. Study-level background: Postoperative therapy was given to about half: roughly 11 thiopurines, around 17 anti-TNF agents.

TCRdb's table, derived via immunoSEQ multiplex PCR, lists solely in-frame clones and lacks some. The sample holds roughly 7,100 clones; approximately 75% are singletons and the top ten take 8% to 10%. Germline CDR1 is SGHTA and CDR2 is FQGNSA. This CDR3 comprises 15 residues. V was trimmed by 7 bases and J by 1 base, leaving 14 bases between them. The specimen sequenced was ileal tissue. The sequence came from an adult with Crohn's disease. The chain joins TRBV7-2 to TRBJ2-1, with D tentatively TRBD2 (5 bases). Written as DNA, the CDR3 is TGTGCCAGCAACGGCAGATCGGGGTCCTACAATGAGCAGTTCTTC. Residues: CASNGRSGSYNEQFF.